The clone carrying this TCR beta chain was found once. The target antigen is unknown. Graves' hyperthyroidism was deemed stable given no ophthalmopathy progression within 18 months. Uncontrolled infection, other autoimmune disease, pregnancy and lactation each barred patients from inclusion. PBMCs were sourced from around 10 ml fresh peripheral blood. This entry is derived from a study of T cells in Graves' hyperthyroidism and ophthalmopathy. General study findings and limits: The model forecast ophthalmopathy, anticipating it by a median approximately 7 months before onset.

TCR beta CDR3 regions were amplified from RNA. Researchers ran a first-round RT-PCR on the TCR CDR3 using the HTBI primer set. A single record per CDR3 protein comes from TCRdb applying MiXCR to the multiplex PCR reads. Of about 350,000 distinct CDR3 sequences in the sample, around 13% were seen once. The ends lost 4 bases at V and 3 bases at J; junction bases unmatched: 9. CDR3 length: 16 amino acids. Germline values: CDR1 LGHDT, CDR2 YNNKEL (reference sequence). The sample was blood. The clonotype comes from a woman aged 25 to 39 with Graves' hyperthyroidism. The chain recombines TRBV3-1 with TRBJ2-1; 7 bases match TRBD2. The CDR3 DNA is TGTGCCAGCAGCCCCCGGGCGGGAGCTGTCTACAATGAGCAGTTCTTC. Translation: CASSPRAGAVYNEQFF.